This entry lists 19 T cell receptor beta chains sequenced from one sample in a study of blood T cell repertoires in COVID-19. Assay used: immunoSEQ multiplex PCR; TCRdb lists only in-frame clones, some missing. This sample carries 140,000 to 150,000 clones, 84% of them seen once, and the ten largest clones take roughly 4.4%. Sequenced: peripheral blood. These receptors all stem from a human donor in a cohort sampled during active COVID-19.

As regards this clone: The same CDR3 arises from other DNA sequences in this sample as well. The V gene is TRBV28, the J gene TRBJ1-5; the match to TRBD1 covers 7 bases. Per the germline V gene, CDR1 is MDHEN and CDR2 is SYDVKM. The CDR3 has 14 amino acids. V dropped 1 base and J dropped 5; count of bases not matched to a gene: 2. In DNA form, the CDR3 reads TGTGCCAGCAGTTTATCAGGGGGTGATCAGCCCCAGCATTTT. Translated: CASSLSGGDQPQHF. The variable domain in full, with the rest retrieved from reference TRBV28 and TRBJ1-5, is DVKVTQSSRYLVKRTGEKVFLECVQDMDHENMFWYRQDPGLGLRLIYFSYDVKMKEKGDIPEGYSVSREKKERFSLILESASTNQTSMYLCASSLSGGDQPQHFGDGTRLSIL.

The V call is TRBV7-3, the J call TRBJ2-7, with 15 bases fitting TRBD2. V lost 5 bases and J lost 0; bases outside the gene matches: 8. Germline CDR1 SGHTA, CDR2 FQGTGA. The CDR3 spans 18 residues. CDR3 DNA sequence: TGTGCCAGCAGCCCACAGGGACTAGCGGGAGGAAACTCCTACGAGCAGTACGTC. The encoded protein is CASSPQGLAGGNSYEQYV.

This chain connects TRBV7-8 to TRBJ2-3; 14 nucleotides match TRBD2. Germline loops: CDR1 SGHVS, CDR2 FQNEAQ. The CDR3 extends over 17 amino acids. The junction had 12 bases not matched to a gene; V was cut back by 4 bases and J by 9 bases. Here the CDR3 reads CASSSYRLAGGRGTQYF. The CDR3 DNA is TGTGCCAGCAGCTCGTATCGACTAGCGGGGGGGCGGGGAACGCAGTATTTT.

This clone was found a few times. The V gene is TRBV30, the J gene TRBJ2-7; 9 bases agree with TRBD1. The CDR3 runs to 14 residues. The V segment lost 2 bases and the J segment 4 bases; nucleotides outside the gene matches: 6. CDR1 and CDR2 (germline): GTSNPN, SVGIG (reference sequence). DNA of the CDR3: TGTGCCTGGAGTACCGGGACAGGGTGGTACGAGCAGTACTTC. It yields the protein CAWSTGTGWYEQYF. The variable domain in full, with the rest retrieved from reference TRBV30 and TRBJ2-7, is SQTIHQWPATLVQPVGSPLSLECTVEGTSNPNLYWYRQAAGRGLQLLFYSVGIGQISSEVPQNLSASRPQDRQFILSSKKLLLSDSGFYLCAWSTGTGWYEQYFGPGTRLTVT.

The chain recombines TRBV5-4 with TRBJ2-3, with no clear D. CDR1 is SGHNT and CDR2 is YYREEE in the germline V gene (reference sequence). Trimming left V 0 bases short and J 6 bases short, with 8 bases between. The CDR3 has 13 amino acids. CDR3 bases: TGTGCCAGCAGCTTGGCGGGTTCGGATACGCAGTATTTT. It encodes CASSLAGSDTQYF.

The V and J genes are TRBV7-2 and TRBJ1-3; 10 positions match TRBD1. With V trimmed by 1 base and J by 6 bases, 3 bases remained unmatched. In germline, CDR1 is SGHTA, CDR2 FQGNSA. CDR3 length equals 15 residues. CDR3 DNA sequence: TGTGCCAGCAGCTTAGTAGGGACAGGGGTAAACACCATATATTTT. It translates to CASSLVGTGVNTIYF.

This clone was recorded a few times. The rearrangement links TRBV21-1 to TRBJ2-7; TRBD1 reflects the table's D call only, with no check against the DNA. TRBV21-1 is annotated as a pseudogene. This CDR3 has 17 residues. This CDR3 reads CASSNAPGQGTLYEQYV. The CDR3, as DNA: TGTGCCAGCAGCAATGCTCCGGGACAGGGTACACTCTACGAGCAGTACGTC.

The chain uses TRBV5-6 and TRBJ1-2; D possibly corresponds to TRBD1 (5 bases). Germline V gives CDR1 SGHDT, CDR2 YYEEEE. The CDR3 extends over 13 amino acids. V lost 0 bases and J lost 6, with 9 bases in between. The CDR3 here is CASSLAGTDGYTF. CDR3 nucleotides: TGTGCCAGCAGCTTGGCGGGGACTGATGGCTACACCTTC.

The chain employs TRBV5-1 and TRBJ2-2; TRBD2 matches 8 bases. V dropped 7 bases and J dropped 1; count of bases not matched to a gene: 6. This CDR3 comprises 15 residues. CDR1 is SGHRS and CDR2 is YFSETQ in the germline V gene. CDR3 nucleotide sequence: TGCGCCAGCGCCCGGGAGGGAAGGAACACCGGGGAGCTGTTTTTT. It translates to CASAREGRNTGELFF.

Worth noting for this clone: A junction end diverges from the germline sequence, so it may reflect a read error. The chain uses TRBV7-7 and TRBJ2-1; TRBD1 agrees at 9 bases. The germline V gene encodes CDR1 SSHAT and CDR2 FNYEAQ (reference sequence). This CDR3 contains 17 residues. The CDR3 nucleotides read TGTGCTAGCAGCTTAGCCCCCCCGGGACAGGGATACAATGAGCAGTTCTTC. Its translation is CASSLAPPGQGYNEQFF.

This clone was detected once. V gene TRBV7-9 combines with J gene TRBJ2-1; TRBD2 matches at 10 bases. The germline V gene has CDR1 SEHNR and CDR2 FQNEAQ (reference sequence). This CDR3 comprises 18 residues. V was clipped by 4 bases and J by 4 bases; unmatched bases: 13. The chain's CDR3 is CASSSAGLAVLGYNEQFF. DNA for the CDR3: TGTGCCAGCAGCTCCGCCGGACTAGCGGTCCTTGGATACAATGAGCAGTTCTTC. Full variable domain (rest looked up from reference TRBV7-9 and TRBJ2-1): DTGVSQNPRHKITKRGQNVTFRCDPISEHNRLYWYRQTLGQGPEFLTYFQNEAQLEKSRLLSDRFSAERPKGSFSTLEIQRTEQGDSAMYLCASSSAGLAVLGYNEQFFGPGTRLTVL.

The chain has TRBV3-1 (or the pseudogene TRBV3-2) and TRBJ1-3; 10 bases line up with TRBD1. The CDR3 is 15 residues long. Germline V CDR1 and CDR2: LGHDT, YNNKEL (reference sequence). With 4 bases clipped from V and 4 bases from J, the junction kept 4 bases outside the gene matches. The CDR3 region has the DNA TGTGCCAGCAGCCCCCCGGGACAGGGGGGAAACACCATATATTTT. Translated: CASSPPGQGGNTIYF.

The CDR3, as DNA: TGTGCCAGCAGCTGGAGGGCGAAAGACTCCTACGAGCAGTACGTC. As protein: CASSWRAKDSYEQYV. The chain employs TRBV13 and TRBJ2-7; possible D gene TRBD2, 6 bases. The length of the CDR3 is 15 residues. The germline V and J ends were trimmed by 4 bases and 0 bases, with 13 bases remaining between them. Germline V CDR1 and CDR2: PRHDT, FYEKMQ (reference sequence).

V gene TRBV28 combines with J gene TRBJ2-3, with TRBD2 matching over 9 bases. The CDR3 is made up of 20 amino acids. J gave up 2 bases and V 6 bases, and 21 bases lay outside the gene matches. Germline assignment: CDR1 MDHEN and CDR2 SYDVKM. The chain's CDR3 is CASSPTTWRGGHTSTDTQYF. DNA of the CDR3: TGTGCCAGCAGCCCCACAACCTGGCGGGGGGGCCACACTTCCACAGATACGCAGTATTTT.

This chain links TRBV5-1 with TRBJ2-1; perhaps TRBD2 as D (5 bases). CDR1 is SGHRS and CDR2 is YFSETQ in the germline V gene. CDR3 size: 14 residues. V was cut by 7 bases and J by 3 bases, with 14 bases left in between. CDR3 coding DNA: TGCGCCAGCCGGAAGGGAGAGGGCTACAATGAGCAGTTCTTC. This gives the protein CASRKGEGYNEQFF.

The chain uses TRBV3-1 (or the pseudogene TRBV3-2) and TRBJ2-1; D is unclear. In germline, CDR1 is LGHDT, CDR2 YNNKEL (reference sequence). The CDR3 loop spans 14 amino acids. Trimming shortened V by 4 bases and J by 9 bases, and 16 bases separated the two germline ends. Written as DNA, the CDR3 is TGTGCCAGCAGCCCGTATCATTCCCCGGGTGAGCAGTTCTTC. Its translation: CASSPYHSPGEQFF.

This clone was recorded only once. CDR3 DNA sequence: TGTGCCAGCAGTGAAAGCGGGGATGGGCAGCCCCAGCATTTT. It codes for CASSESGDGQPQHF. The chain has TRBV6-1 and TRBJ1-5; D uncertain. Germline V gene lookup returns CDR1 MNHNS and CDR2 SASEGT. The CDR3 has 14 residues. V was clipped by 2 bases and J by 7 bases, with 12 bases between them.

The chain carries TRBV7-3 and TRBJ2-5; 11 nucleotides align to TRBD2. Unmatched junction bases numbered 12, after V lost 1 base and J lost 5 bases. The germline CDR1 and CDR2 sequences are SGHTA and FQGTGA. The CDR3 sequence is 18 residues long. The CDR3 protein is CASSLNPSGGPLGETQYF. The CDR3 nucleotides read TGTGCCAGCAGCTTAAATCCTAGCGGGGGGCCCTTGGGGGAGACCCAGTACTTC. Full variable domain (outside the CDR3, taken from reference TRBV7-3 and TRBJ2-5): GAGVSQTPSNKVTEKGKYVELRCDPISGHTALYWYRQSLGQGPEFLIYFQGTGAADDSGLPNDRFFAVRPEGSVSTLKIQRTERGDSAVYLCASSLNPSGGPLGETQYFGPGTRLLVL.

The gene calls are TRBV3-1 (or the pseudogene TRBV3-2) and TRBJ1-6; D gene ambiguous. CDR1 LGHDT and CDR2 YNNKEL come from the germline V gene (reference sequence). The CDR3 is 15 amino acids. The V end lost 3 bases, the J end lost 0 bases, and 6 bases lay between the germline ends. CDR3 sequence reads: CASSQVSSYNSPLHF. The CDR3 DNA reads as TGTGCCAGCAGCCAGGTTAGCTCCTATAATTCACCCCTCCACTTT.